Listed here are 9 T cell receptor beta chains from one sample, sequenced in a study of T-cell memory formation after mild COVID-19. TCRdb redid the calling of the 5' RACE reads with MiXCR, one entry per CDR3 protein. The sample has roughly 150,000 distinct CDR3 sequences, 10% to 15% seen once. Sample: PBMCs or a T cell subset sorted from them (not recorded which). These TCRs come from a man aged 18-30 years who had mild COVID-19 (a few samples of this study predate the infection). Cell type and time point are not known.

The chain recombines TRBV6-5 with TRBJ2-3; a possible D gene is TRBD2 (5 bases). CDR1 and CDR2 (germline): MNHEY, SVGAGI. The CDR3 has 14 residues. V lost 2 bases, J lost 1 base, and 7 bases lay in between. The CDR3 DNA follows: TGTGCCAGCAGTTACCGGGAAGGCACAGATACGCAGTATTTT. Translated, it gives CASSYREGTDTQYF.

Here the CDR3 DNA reads TGTGCCAGCAGCTTAGTTGCGGTTAGCACAGATACGCAGTATTTT. Translation gives CASSLVAVSTDTQYF. The chain is built from TRBV7-2 and TRBJ2-3; unclear D gene. Germline CDR1 reads SGHTA; CDR2 reads FQGNSA. Trimming left V 1 base short and J 0 bases short, with 8 bases between. The CDR3 contains 15 residues.

This chain joins TRBV7-2 and TRBJ2-5; 7 bases map to TRBD1. CDR1 SGHTA and CDR2 FQGNSA come from the germline V gene. J lost 6 bases, V lost 6 bases, and 7 bases had no gene match. This CDR3 region has 13 residues. The CDR3 coding sequence is TGTGCCAGCAGTCTGGACAGGACGAAGACCCAGTACTTC. Amino acid sequence: CASSLDRTKTQYF.

This clonotype was picked up a small number of times. This chain's CDR3 is CASSQDRQGREGYTF. In nucleotides, the CDR3 is TGCGCCAGCAGCCAAGATCGTCAGGGGCGCGAAGGCTACACCTTC. V and J are TRBV4-3 and TRBJ1-2, with TRBD1 as a possible D gene (6 bases). The ends were cut back, 0 bases at V and 8 bases at J, with 16 bases in the middle. The length of the CDR3 is 15 residues. Germline CDR1 reads LGHNA; CDR2 reads YSLEER.

This clonotype was counted only a few times. This chain links TRBV12-3 or TRBV12-4 with TRBJ2-1; perhaps TRBD2 as D (5 bases). This CDR3 has 13 amino acids. The V gene lost 5 bases and the J gene lost 8 bases, with 13 bases spanning the gap. Here the CDR3 reads CASSTAGRDEQFF. CDR3 bases: TGTGCCAGCAGTACGGCCGGGCGGGATGAGCAGTTCTTC.

V is TRBV6-1 and J is TRBJ2-5; a possible D gene is TRBD1 (6 bases). V gave up 1 base and J gave up 4 bases, with 16 bases separating them. The CDR3 is 16 amino acids. Germline V gene sequence: CDR1 MNHNS, CDR2 SASEGT. CDR3 protein: CASSEGQGWGGETQYF. CDR3 nucleotide sequence: TGTGCCAGCAGTGAAGGTCAGGGGTGGGGTGGAGAGACCCAGTACTTC.

This clonotype was counted a few times. The chain links TRBV7-9 to TRBJ2-1; no clear D. V lost 1 base to trimming and J lost 10 bases, with 2 bases between them. Per the germline V gene, CDR1 is SEHNR and CDR2 is FQNEAQ (reference sequence). This CDR3 region has 10 residues. The CDR3 nucleotides read TGTGCCAGCAGCTTAGAGGAGCAGTTCTTC. Translation: CASSLEEQFF.

The chain has TRBV5-1 and TRBJ1-2, with 7 bases matching TRBD1. Germline V gives CDR1 SGHRS, CDR2 YFSETQ. The CDR3 is made up of 18 amino acids. Trimming took 4 bases from V and 4 from J; bases not matched to a gene: 19. CDR3 DNA sequence: TGCGCCAGCAGCAGACAGGGACCACCGCCGAGCGGAGCCTATGGCTACACCTTC. As protein: CASSRQGPPPSGAYGYTF. Looking up the rest from reference TRBV5-1 and TRBJ1-2 gives the full variable domain: KAGVTQTPRYLIKTRGQQVTLSCSPISGHRSVSWYQQTPGQGLQFLFEYFSETQRNKGNFPGRFSGRQFSNSRSEMNVSTLELGDSALYLCASSRQGPPPSGAYGYTFGSGTRLTVV.

This clonotype turned up a few times. The chain employs TRBV12-3 or TRBV12-4 and TRBJ2-1; weak D call: TRBD2 (6 bases). Trimming shortened V by 6 bases and J by 0 bases, and 12 bases separated the two germline ends. The CDR3 extends over 15 amino acids. The DNA for the CDR3 is TGTGCCAGCAGGCCCCGGGGGAGCTCCTACAATGAGCAGTTCTTC. As protein: CASRPRGSSYNEQFF.